This T cell receptor (beta chain) was captured in a study of shared clonotypes between healthy human individuals. TCRdb's copy holds only in-frame clones and misses some; the assay was immunoSEQ multiplex PCR. The sample carries over 2 million clones, approximately 95% recorded once. CD8 cells classed as naive were CD45RO-negative and positively selected for CCR7, excluding terminally differentiated effector memory CD45RA+ cells. V shed 3 bases and J 3 bases; nucleotides not matched to a gene: 4. Germline assignment: CDR1 GTSNPN and CDR2 SVGIG (reference sequence). The CDR3 sequence is 13 residues long.

The chain employs TRBV30 and TRBJ1-1; 7 nucleotides line up with TRBD1. The sequence was collected from a man between 18 and 35 years old in good health. The sequenced material came from naive CD8+ T cells sorted from blood. The CDR3, as DNA: TGTGCCTGGAGCCCAGGGGGACACACTGAAGCTTTCTTT. Translating gives CAWSPGGHTEAFF.